This entry lists 3 T cell receptor beta chains sequenced from one sample in a study of shared clonotypes between healthy human individuals. Sequencing was performed with immunoSEQ multiplex PCR; in TCRdb, only in-frame clones are kept and a portion is missing. Counted here are 470,000 or so clones, 81% occurring once; the ten biggest clones make up about 13%. The source material was PBMCs. Source of these receptors: a woman aged 40 to 50 in good health. Some clones in this sample may be carry-over from other donors' samples.

The chain has TRBV30 and TRBJ2-3; D may be TRBD1 or TRBD2 (7 bases each). CDR1 GTSNPN and CDR2 SVGIG come from the germline V gene (reference sequence). The V gene lost 3 bases and the J gene lost 2 bases, with 15 bases spanning the gap. The CDR3 runs 15 residues. CDR3 loop: CAWRPTGRATDTQYF. The CDR3 region has the DNA TGTGCCTGGAGACCGACAGGGAGGGCCACAGATACGCAGTATTTT.

Comments on this clone: Only one base separates this from a far larger clonotype, so it likely reflects a read error. The conserved closing phenylalanine or tryptophan is absent in this CDR3, likely reflecting a read error. The chain is built from TRBV7-2 and TRBJ2-3, with D unclear. Trimming stripped 4 bases from V and 2 bases from J, with 7 bases between. The V gene's germline CDR1 is SGHTA and CDR2 FQGNSA. The CDR3 covers 13 residues. The CDR3: CASSSPNTDTQYL. The CDR3 DNA sequence: TGTGCCAGCAGCTCCCCTAACACAGATACGCAGTATCTT.

This clone appeared a few times. The chain links TRBV29-1 to TRBJ1-4, with a possible D match to TRBD1 (5 bases). The CDR3 length is 12 residues. V lost 3 bases and J lost 7, with 9 bases in between. Germline values: CDR1 SQVTM, CDR2 ANQGSEA. CDR3 amino acids: CSVDGGGEKLFF. CDR3 sequence (DNA): TGCAGCGTTGATGGGGGGGGTGAAAAACTGTTTTTT. The full variable domain, with the rest looked up from reference TRBV29-1 and TRBJ1-4, is SAVISQKPSRDICQRGTSLTIQCQVDSQVTMMFWYRQQPGQSLTLIATANQGSEATYESGFVIDKFPISRPNLTFSTLTVSNMSPEDSSIYLCSVDGGGEKLFFGSGTQLSVL.